A single sample is the source of the 2 T cell receptor beta chains below, sequenced in a study of blood T cell repertoires in COVID-19. Assay used: immunoSEQ multiplex PCR; TCRdb lists only in-frame clones, some missing. The profile shows 240,000 or so clones, about 85% of them singletons. The specimen was peripheral blood. The receptors derive from a man in his 60s who had recovered from COVID-19.

A remark on this clone: Other DNA sequences from this sample encode an identical CDR3 as well. V is TRBV5-1 and J is TRBJ1-1; perhaps TRBD1 as D (6 bases). CDR3 length equals 14 residues. Germline V gene sequence: CDR1 SGHRS, CDR2 YFSETQ. V lost 2 bases, J lost 5 bases, and 13 bases lay in between. CDR3 nucleotide sequence: TGCGCCAGCAGCTTCGGGACAAGAGGGACTGAAGCTTTCTTT. This encodes CASSFGTRGTEAFF. Based on the CDR3 plus reference TRBV5-1 and TRBJ1-1, the full variable domain is KAGVTQTPRYLIKTRGQQVTLSCSPISGHRSVSWYQQTPGQGLQFLFEYFSETQRNKGNFPGRFSGRQFSNSRSEMNVSTLELGDSALYLCASSFGTRGTEAFFGQGTRLTVV.

The gene calls are TRBV2 and TRBJ1-2; D gene uncertain. V was trimmed by 10 bases and J by 4 bases, leaving 16 bases between them. Germline assignment: CDR1 SNHLY and CDR2 FYNNEI. The CDR3 has 13 amino acids. CDR3: CATEPWAGYGYTF. The CDR3 DNA is TGTGCCACCGAGCCTTGGGCAGGCTATGGCTACACCTTC.